These 24 T cell receptor beta chains came from one sample sequenced in a study of cytomegalovirus exposure and HLA in healthy donors. Primers: 60 Vbeta forward and 13 Jbeta reverse. Profiled with immunoSEQ multiplex PCR; TCRdb holds only in-frame clones, not every one. The table lists about 150,000 clones, more than 75% of them singletons. Sequenced material: PBMCs. These receptors came from a young woman in good health and CMV-seronegative.

As for this clone: The junction differs from germline at one of its ends, possibly a read error. The chain links TRBV10-3 to TRBJ1-2; no definite D call. Germline-derived CDR1 and CDR2 are ENHRY and SYGVKD. This CDR3 is 13 amino acids long. The CDR3 DNA reads TGTGCCGTCAGTGAGTCTACTAACTATGGCTACACCTTC. Its translation is CAVSESTNYGYTF.

The CDR3 here is CAWSVRQGARHEQYF. The CDR3 coding sequence is TGTGCCTGGAGTGTAAGACAGGGGGCGCGACACGAGCAGTACTTC. The rearrangement uses TRBV30 and TRBJ2-7; 10 bases are a match to TRBD1. J was trimmed by 5 bases and V by 0 bases; bases with no gene match: 7. Germline CDR1 reads GTSNPN; CDR2 reads SVGIG (reference sequence). CDR3 length: 15 amino acids.

V and J are TRBV20-1 and TRBJ1-1; no firm D call. V lost 3 bases and J 2 bases, leaving 4 bases between the germline ends. The CDR3 runs 11 residues. CDR1 is DFQATT, CDR2 SNEGSKA, per germline (reference sequence). The CDR3 loop reads CSASSNTEAFF. CDR3 bases: TGCAGTGCTAGTTCTAACACTGAAGCTTTCTTT.

This clone was recorded once. CDR3 nucleotide sequence: TGCAGTGCTAGCATCGGGTATGGCTACACCTTC. Residues: CSASIGYGYTF. The chain employs TRBV20-1 and TRBJ1-2; D is unresolved. There are 11 residues in the CDR3. The germline V and J ends were trimmed by 3 bases and 5 bases, with 7 bases remaining between them. Looked up from germline, CDR1 is DFQATT and CDR2 is SNEGSKA (reference sequence).

V is TRBV6-5 and J is TRBJ2-5, with D perhaps TRBD2 (6 bases). This CDR3 is 16 amino acids long. Trimming cost V 4 bases and J 1 base, with 16 bases left between them. The germline V gene has CDR1 MNHEY and CDR2 SVGAGI. The CDR3 nucleotides are TGTGCCAGCAGTTTTAGTGGCGGGGTGATCCAAGAGACCCAGTACTTC. It is translated as CASSFSGGVIQETQYF.

This chain links TRBV4-1 with TRBJ1-2; TRBD1 might be the D (6 bases). Germline CDR1 and CDR2: MGHRA and YSYEKL. The V end lost 4 bases, the J end lost 0 bases, and 12 bases lay between the germline ends. There are 15 residues in the CDR3. The CDR3 region has the DNA TGCGCCAGCAGCCCAACAGGGAAGGCTAACTATGGCTACACCTTC. Translation gives CASSPTGKANYGYTF.

V usage is TRBV7-3 and J usage is TRBJ2-7; D not resolved. Germline CDR1 reads SGHTA; CDR2 reads FQGTGA. Trimming shortened V by 2 bases and J by 6 bases, and 5 bases separated the two germline ends. The CDR3 runs 11 residues. CDR3 DNA sequence: TGTGCCAGCAGCTTAGCGATCGAGCAGTACTTC. Translating it yields CASSLAIEQYF. The full variable domain, its missing parts supplied by reference TRBV7-3 and TRBJ2-7, is GAGVSQTPSNKVTEKGKYVELRCDPISGHTALYWYRQSLGQGPEFLIYFQGTGAADDSGLPNDRFFAVRPEGSVSTLKIQRTERGDSAVYLCASSLAIEQYFGPGTRLTVT.

The V gene is TRBV6-1, the J gene TRBJ2-1; D is perhaps TRBD2 (5 bases). Trimming pared 6 bases from V and 4 bases from J, leaving 16 bases between. CDR3 length equals 15 residues. Germline values: CDR1 MNHNS, CDR2 SASEGT. CDR3 amino acids: CASSRGSRNYNEQFF. CDR3 nucleotides: TGTGCCAGCAGCCGAGGGAGCCGCAATTACAATGAGCAGTTCTTC.

V and J are TRBV28 and TRBJ1-1, with TRBD1 matching over 9 bases. The CDR3 is 16 residues long. Looked up from germline, CDR1 is MDHEN and CDR2 is SYDVKM. With 5 bases clipped from V and 10 bases from J, the junction kept 17 bases outside the gene matches. CDR3 coding DNA: TGTGCCAGCAGTCCACCACGCTACCGGGACAGGGTGGGAGCTTTCTTT. Amino acid sequence: CASSPPRYRDRVGAFF. The variable domain in full, completed from reference TRBV28 and TRBJ1-1, reads DVKVTQSSRYLVKRTGEKVFLECVQDMDHENMFWYRQDPGLGLRLIYFSYDVKMKEKGDIPEGYSVSREKKERFSLILESASTNQTSMYLCASSPPRYRDRVGAFFGQGTRLTVV.

The chain carries TRBV6-1 and TRBJ2-7, with D perhaps TRBD2 (6 bases). CDR1 MNHNS and CDR2 SASEGT come from the germline V gene. Trimming cost V 0 bases and J 1 base, with 10 bases left between them. CDR3 length equals 15 residues. The CDR3 DNA sequence: TGTGCCAGCAGTGAAGCCTTGGACTATTCCTACGAGCAGTACTTC. This encodes CASSEALDYSYEQYF.

The CDR3 spells CASSEAIGTGGYNEQFF. In DNA, the CDR3 is TGTGCCAGCAGTGAAGCGATCGGGACAGGGGGCTACAATGAGCAGTTCTTC. V and J are TRBV6-1 and TRBJ2-1; 11 nucleotides line up with TRBD1. This CDR3 is 17 amino acids long. The germline CDR1 and CDR2 sequences are MNHNS and SASEGT. V trimming: 0 bases; J trimming: 3 bases; junction bases outside the gene matches: 4.

The rearrangement uses TRBV28 and TRBJ1-5, with D possibly TRBD1 on 5 matching bases. V was cut by 3 bases and J by 5 bases, with 11 bases left in between. The CDR3 is made up of 14 amino acids. The germline V gene has CDR1 MDHEN and CDR2 SYDVKM. The chain's CDR3 is CASSLGGRHQPQHF. CDR3 nucleotide sequence: TGTGCCAGCAGTTTGGGGGGAAGACATCAGCCCCAGCATTTT. Full variable domain (missing parts from reference TRBV28 and TRBJ1-5): DVKVTQSSRYLVKRTGEKVFLECVQDMDHENMFWYRQDPGLGLRLIYFSYDVKMKEKGDIPEGYSVSREKKERFSLILESASTNQTSMYLCASSLGGRHQPQHFGDGTRLSIL.

This clone was detected only a few times. The gene calls are TRBV4-3 and TRBJ2-5; 10 bases line up with TRBD1. The length of the CDR3 is 17 residues. The V segment lost 4 bases and the J segment 5 bases; nucleotides outside the gene matches: 13. Germline CDR1 LGHNA, CDR2 YSLEER. CDR3 sequence reads: CASSPRWGQGTEETQYF. In DNA, the CDR3 is TGCGCCAGCAGCCCCCGTTGGGGACAGGGGACAGAGGAGACCCAGTACTTC.

The chain combines TRBV9 with TRBJ2-5; 10 nucleotides line up with TRBD1. The DNA end is more similar to TRBJ2-7, so the J call may be wrong. The germline CDR1 and CDR2 sequences are SGDLS and YYNGEE. The CDR3 loop spans 13 amino acids. This chain's CDR3 is CASSVRTGGEQYF. The CDR3 bases are TGTGCCAGCAGCGTTAGGACAGGGGGCGAGCAGTACTTC.

The J gene is TRBJ2-2, the V gene TRBV28, with TRBD1 matching 7 bases. The CDR3 has 13 amino acids. From germline, CDR1 is MDHEN and CDR2 SYDVKM. The ends lost 5 bases at V and 6 bases at J; junction bases unmatched: 3. CDR3 nucleotides: TGTGCCAGCAGTATCGACAGGGCCGGGGAGCTGTTTTTT. This sequence encodes CASSIDRAGELFF.

V is TRBV28 and J is TRBJ2-7; D unresolved. The CDR3 runs to 13 residues. V dropped 5 bases and J dropped 0 bases, with 8 bases sitting between them. Germline assignment: CDR1 MDHEN and CDR2 SYDVKM. The CDR3 protein is CASSLSLSYEQYF. CDR3 in DNA: TGTGCCAGCAGTCTATCCCTCTCCTACGAGCAGTACTTC. Together with reference TRBV28 and TRBJ2-7, the CDR3 gives the full variable domain: DVKVTQSSRYLVKRTGEKVFLECVQDMDHENMFWYRQDPGLGLRLIYFSYDVKMKEKGDIPEGYSVSREKKERFSLILESASTNQTSMYLCASSLSLSYEQYFGPGTRLTVT.

This sequence joins TRBV6-4 and TRBJ2-3; TRBD1 might be the D (5 bases). CDR1 MRHNA and CDR2 SNTAGT come from the germline V gene. This CDR3 region has 14 residues. Trimming took 5 bases from V and 0 from J, leaving 9 bases between them. The CDR3 nucleotides are TGTGCCAGCAGTTTGCAGGGAAGCACAGATACGCAGTATTTT. This encodes CASSLQGSTDTQYF.

This chain uses TRBV27 with TRBJ2-5; 11 bases align to TRBD2. Germline loops: CDR1 MNHEY, CDR2 SMNVEV (reference sequence). Trimming at V came to 3 bases and at J to 5 bases, leaving 8 bases not matched to a gene. This CDR3 has 16 residues. CDR3 loop: CASSFLTSGSFETQYF. CDR3 sequence (DNA): TGTGCCAGCAGTTTCCTAACTAGCGGGAGTTTTGAGACCCAGTACTTC.

This chain connects TRBV7-2 to TRBJ2-7, with 8 nucleotides matching TRBD1. The V segment lost 1 base and the J segment 5 bases; nucleotides outside the gene matches: 7. This CDR3 is 15 amino acids long. Per the germline V gene, CDR1 is SGHTA and CDR2 is FQGNSA. CDR3 sequence reads: CASSLGPGGYDEQYF. The CDR3 region has the DNA TGTGCCAGCAGCTTAGGGCCAGGGGGCTACGACGAGCAGTACTTC.

This clone was recorded only once. The rearrangement uses TRBV19 and TRBJ2-4, with D possibly TRBD1 on 6 matching bases. The V and J ends lost 4 bases and 2 bases respectively, with 24 bases between them. Germline CDR1 LNHDA, CDR2 SQIVND (reference sequence). This CDR3 is 19 amino acids long. CDR3 residues: CASSTRGPGLGESKNIQYF. CDR3 DNA: TGTGCCAGTAGTACCAGGGGACCGGGCCTGGGGGAGTCCAAAAACATTCAGTACTTC.

J is TRBJ1-3 and V is TRBV5-1; D perhaps matches TRBD1 (5 bases). Germline CDR1 and CDR2: SGHRS and YFSETQ. The CDR3 spans 14 residues. The germline V and J ends were trimmed by 5 bases and 0 bases, with 9 bases remaining between them. The CDR3 spells CASRPTDSGNTIYF. The DNA for the CDR3 is TGCGCCAGCAGACCGACAGACTCTGGAAACACCATATATTTT.

The chain links TRBV4-1 to TRBJ2-7, with 9 bases fitting TRBD1. Germline CDR1 is MGHRA and CDR2 is YSYEKL. Trimming took 1 base from V and 3 from J; bases not matched to a gene: 10. This CDR3 is 17 amino acids long. In DNA, the CDR3 is TGCGCCAGCAGCCAAGTTTGGTTGTGGGACAGGGACTACGAGCAGTACTTC. The encoded protein is CASSQVWLWDRDYEQYF.

The chain employs TRBV7-9 and TRBJ2-3; tentatively, D is TRBD2 (6 bases). The CDR3 sequence is 15 residues long. Germline CDR1 SEHNR, CDR2 FQNEAQ (reference sequence). The V gene lost 4 bases and the J gene lost 4 bases, with 15 bases spanning the gap. CDR3 loop: CASSSDLASPDTQYF. The CDR3 DNA sequence: TGTGCCAGCAGCTCGGACCTAGCGAGCCCAGATACGCAGTATTTT.

J is TRBJ2-2 and V is TRBV18; D gene ambiguous. Trimming left V 6 bases short and J 5 bases short, with 10 bases between. The CDR3 spans 13 residues. Per the germline V gene, CDR1 is KGHSH and CDR2 is LQKENI. CDR3 bases: TGTGCCAGCTCCCCTAGAAATACCGGGGAGCTGTTTTTT. This sequence encodes CASSPRNTGELFF.